This TCR beta chain comes out of a study of T cells in Graves' hyperthyroidism and ophthalmopathy (dated by TCRdb to the late 2010s). Broadly, across the study: Peripheral blood was sampled at the time of initial diagnosis, prior to any treatment. To identify TCR V-J signatures that set the groups apart, the researchers used a discovery cohort of about a hundred patients, made up of roughly 45 with Graves' ophthalmopathy and around 58 with stable Graves' hyperthyroidism. According to the paper, TCR Vbeta CDR3 sequencing was carried out on approximately 140 peripheral blood samples, which came from 40 to 45 ophthalmopathy, approximately 78 hyperthyroidism and about 17 progressor patients. The roughly 100 discovery patients were randomly split 7:3 into training and test sets. An independent validation cohort of fewer than 20 hyperthyroidism patients and 17 patients who later progressed to ophthalmopathy tested prospective prediction of ophthalmopathy. The study also compared thyroid tissue and blood T-cell repertoires from more than 5 Graves' hyperthyroidism patients. Following sampling, methimazole starting at 30 mg daily was given to hyperthyroidism patients, and high-dose intravenous methylprednisolone was given to ophthalmopathy patients.

From its cysteine to its phenylalanine, the CDR3 spans 14 amino acids. The only DNA kept is the CDR3, 42 bases in frame from the first base. The trim is 3 bases for V and 5 bases for J, with a gap of 14 bases between the germline ends. The germline V gene (reference sequence) yields SGHNT for CDR1 and YYREEE for CDR2. Stable Graves' hyperthyroidism was defined as the absence of progression to ophthalmopathy over 18 months of follow-up. Hyperthyroidism patients were aged 18 to 65 years and newly diagnosed, with disease duration of less than 2 months. Any patient with an uncontrolled infection, another autoimmune disease, pregnancy or lactation was excluded. Diagnoses were established on the basis of clinical symptoms, serum thyroxine and TRAb, thyroid ultrasound, and orbital computed tomography. PBMCs were separated from roughly 9.6 ml of fresh peripheral blood using Ficoll-Paque density gradient centrifugation. Trizol reagent was used to extract total RNA, and RNA quality was then checked on an Agilent 2100 Bioanalyzer.

Paper-wide results and their limitations: Ophthalmopathy was separated from stable hyperthyroidism by a 13 V-J signature model, with around 88% sensitivity and roughly 84% specificity obtained in cross-validation and 80%/75% obtained in testing. No statistical method was used to set the sample size in advance, and investigators knew the group allocation. Most expanded thyroid clonotypes (frequency above 0.001) were also detected in blood, a finding suggesting that blood repertoires may reflect thyroid immune responses. In validation, progression to ophthalmopathy was predicted by the model with 65% to 71% sensitivity and 72% to 85% specificity, a median of roughly six months before onset.

With regard to this clonotype: Which antigen it targets is not known. Nothing much larger sits one base from this clone, and base qualities are not available.

The TCR beta CDR3 regions were amplified from the RNA transcripts. A first-round RT-PCR of the TCR CDR3 used the HTBI primer set with the Qiagen OneStep RT-PCR kit. Libraries were constructed in a second round of multiplex PCR, after which size selection and purification were carried out. Paired-end sequencing of the libraries was performed with 100 bp reads on an Illumina HiSeq2000. As for the original processing: SOAPnuke was used to process the raw data, throwing out any read that contained adapters or uncalled bases, had a mean Phred below 15, or lacked an exact constant-primer or identifier match. High-quality paired reads were merged with COPE v1.2.5, and unique nucleotide sequences were defined as clonotypes. MiTCR v1.1 was used to align the clonotypes against IMGT TRBV, TRBD and TRBJ reference segments. The analysis was restricted to V-J combinations with a frequency above 0.0001, which together covered 99.2% of the repertoires. The TCS score was defined as the ratio of F50 (clonal expansion) to E x V (chaos), calculated using BLOSUM62-based TCRdist between CDR3 peptides within each V-J. Welch's t-statistics and random forest reduced some 510 V-J features to 13, which were used in a naive Bayes classifier (R e1071). TCRdb handled the public reads itself, with Q25 trimming in fastp and clone calling in MiXCR, and kept productive beta chains. Rows matching on CDR3 protein sequence are summarized as one entry with the most common DNA and genes. The V and J calls were not made by the authors but by TCRdb's processing. The sample has approximately 400,000 distinct CDR3 sequences on record, 15% to 19% of them singletons. The ten largest clones add up to roughly an eighth of the sample.

The receptor was derived from a young woman with Graves' hyperthyroidism. Sequences were obtained from blood. This receptor chain uses TRBV5-4 and TRBJ2-5, with a weak D call of TRBD2 (5 bases match). CDR3 sequence: CASSSSTTMETQYF. The DNA is as follows: TGTGCCAGCAGCTCTTCGACTACGATGGAGACCCAGTACTTC.